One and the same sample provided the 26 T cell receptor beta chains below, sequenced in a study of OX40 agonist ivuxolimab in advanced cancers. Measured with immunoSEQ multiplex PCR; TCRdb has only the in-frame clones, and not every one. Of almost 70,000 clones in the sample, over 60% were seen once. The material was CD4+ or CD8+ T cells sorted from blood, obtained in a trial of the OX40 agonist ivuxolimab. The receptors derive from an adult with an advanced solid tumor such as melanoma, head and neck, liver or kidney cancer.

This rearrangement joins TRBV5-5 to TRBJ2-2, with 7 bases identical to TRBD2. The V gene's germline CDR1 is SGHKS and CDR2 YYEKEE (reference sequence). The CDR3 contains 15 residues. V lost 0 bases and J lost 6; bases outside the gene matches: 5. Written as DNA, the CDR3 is TGTGCCAGCAGCTTGGCTGTGGCGGGAGCCGGGGAGCTGTTTTTT. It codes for CASSLAVAGAGELFF.

CDR3 region: CASSPRELHHNEQFF. The DNA of the CDR3 is TGTGCCAGCAGTCCGAGGGAACTACATCACAATGAGCAGTTCTTC. The chain recombines TRBV7-9 with TRBJ2-1; perhaps TRBD2 as D (5 bases). The germline V gene has CDR1 SEHNR and CDR2 FQNEAQ (reference sequence). CDR3 length: 15 residues. Trimming took 6 bases from V and 5 from J, leaving 17 bases between them.

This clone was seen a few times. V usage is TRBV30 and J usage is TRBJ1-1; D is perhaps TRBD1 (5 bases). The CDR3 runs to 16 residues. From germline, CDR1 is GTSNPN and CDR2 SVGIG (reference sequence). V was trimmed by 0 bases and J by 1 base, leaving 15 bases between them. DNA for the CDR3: TGTGCCTGGAGTGTACTGGGGACCGGGAAGAACACTGAAGCTTTCTTT. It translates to CAWSVLGTGKNTEAFF.

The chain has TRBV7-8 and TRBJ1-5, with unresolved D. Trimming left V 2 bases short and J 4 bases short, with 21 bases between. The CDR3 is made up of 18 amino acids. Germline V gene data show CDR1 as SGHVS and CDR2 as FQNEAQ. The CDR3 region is CASSLRTPRGVGNQPQHF. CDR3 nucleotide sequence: TGTGCCAGCAGCTTACGAACGCCTCGCGGGGTAGGGAATCAGCCCCAGCATTTT.

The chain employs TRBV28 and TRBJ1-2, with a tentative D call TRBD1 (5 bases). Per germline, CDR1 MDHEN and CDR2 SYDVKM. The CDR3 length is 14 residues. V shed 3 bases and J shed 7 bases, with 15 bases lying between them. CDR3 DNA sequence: TGTGCCAGCAGTTTGGCCCTGACCGGGGGTGGCTACACCTTC. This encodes CASSLALTGGGYTF.

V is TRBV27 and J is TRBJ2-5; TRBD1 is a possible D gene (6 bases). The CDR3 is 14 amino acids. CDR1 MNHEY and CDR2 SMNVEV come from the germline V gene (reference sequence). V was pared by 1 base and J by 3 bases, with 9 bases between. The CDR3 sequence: CASSLYDRKETQYF. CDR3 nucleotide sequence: TGTGCCAGCAGTTTATATGACAGGAAAGAGACCCAGTACTTC.

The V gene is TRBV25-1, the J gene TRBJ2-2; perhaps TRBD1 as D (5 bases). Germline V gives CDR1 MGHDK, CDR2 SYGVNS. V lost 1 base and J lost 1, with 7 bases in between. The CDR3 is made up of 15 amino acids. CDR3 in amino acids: CASSESGQNTGELFF. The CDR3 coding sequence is TGTGCCAGCAGTGAATCAGGACAGAACACCGGGGAGCTGTTTTTT.

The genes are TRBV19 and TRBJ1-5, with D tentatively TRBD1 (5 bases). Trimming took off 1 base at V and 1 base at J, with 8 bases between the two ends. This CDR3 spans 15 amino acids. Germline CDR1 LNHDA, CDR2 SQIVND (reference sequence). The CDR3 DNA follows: TGTGCCAGTAGTATAGCCGGGGGGAGCAATCAGCCCCAGCATTTT. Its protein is CASSIAGGSNQPQHF.

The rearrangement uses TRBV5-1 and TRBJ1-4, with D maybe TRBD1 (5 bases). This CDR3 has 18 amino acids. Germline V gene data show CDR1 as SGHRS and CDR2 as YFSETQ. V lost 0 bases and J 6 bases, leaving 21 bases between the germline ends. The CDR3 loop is CASSLVAPRGREDEKLFF. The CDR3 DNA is TGCGCCAGCAGCTTGGTGGCACCAAGGGGCCGAGAGGATGAAAAACTGTTTTTT.

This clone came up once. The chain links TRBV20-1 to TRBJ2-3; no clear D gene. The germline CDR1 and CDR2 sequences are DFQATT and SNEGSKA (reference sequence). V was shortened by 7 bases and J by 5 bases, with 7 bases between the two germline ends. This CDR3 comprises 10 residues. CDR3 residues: CSGMGDTQYF. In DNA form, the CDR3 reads TGCAGTGGAATGGGAGATACGCAGTATTTT.

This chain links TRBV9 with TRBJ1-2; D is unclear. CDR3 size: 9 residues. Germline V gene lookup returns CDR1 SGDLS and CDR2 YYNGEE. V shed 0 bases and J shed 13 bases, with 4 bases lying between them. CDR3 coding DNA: TGTGCCAGCAGCGTAGATGGCACCTTC. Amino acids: CASSVDGTF.

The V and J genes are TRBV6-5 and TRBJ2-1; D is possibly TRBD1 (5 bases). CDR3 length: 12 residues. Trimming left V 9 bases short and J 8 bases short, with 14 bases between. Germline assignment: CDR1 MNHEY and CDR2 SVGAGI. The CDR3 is CASNKRGDEQFF. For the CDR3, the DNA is TGTGCCAGTAACAAAAGGGGCGATGAGCAGTTCTTC.

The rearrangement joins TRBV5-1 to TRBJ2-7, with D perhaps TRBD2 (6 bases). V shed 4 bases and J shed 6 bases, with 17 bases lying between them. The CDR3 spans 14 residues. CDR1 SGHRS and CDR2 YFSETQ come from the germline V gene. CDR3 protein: CASSPGGEVTEQYF. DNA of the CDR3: TGCGCCAGCAGCCCCGGGGGAGAGGTGACCGAGCAGTACTTC.

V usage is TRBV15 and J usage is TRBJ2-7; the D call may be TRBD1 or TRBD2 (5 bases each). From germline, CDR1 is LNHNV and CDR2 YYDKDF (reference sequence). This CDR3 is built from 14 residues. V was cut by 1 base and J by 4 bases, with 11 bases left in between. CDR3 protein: CATSRGGTAYEQYF. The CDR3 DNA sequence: TGTGCCACCAGCAGAGGAGGGACGGCTTACGAGCAGTACTTC.

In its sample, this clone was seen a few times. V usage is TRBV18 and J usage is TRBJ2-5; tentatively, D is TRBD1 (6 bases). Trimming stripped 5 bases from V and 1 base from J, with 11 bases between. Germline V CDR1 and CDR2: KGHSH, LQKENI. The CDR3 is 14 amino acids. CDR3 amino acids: CASSTGTSQETQYF. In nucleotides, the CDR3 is TGTGCCAGCTCAACCGGGACAAGCCAAGAGACCCAGTACTTC.

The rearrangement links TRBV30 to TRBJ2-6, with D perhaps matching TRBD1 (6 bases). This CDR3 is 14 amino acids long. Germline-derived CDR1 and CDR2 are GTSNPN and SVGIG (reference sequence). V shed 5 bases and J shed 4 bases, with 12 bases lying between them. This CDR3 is CAWDRRWGANVLTF. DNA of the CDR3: TGTGCCTGGGACAGGAGGTGGGGGGCCAACGTCCTGACTTTC.

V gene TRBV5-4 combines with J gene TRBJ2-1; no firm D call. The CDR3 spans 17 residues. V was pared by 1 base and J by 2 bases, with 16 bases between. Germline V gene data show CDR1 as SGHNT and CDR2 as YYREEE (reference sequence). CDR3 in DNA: TGTGCCAGCAGCTTGAAGTTATTTGGTGGAACCTACAATGAGCAGTTCTTC. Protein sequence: CASSLKLFGGTYNEQFF.

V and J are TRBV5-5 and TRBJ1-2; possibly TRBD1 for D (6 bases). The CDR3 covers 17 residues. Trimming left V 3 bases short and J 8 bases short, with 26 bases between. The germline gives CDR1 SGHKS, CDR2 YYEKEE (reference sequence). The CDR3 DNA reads TGTGCCAGCAGCTCCAAGGGTCAGCCAGGGGTGCCCGTGGGCTACACCTTC. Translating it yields CASSSKGQPGVPVGYTF.

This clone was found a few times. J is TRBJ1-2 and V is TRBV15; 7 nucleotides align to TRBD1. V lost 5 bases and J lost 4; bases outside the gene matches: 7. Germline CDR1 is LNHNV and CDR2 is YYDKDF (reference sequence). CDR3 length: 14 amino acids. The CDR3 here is CATSGRTGGYGYTF. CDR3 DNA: TGTGCCACCAGCGGCAGGACAGGCGGCTATGGCTACACCTTC.

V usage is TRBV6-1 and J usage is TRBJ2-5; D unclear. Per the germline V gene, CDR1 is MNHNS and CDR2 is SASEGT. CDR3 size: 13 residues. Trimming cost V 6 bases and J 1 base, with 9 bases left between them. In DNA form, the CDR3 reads TGTGCCAGCAGGAACATGGGCCAAGAGACCCAGTACTTC. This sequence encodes CASRNMGQETQYF.

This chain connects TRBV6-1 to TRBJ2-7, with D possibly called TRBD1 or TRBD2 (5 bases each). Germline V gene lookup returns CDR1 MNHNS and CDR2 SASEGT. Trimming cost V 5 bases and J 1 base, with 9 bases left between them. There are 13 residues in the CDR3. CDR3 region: CASSRDGSYEQYF. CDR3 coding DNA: TGTGCCAGCAGTCGGGACGGTTCCTACGAGCAGTACTTC.

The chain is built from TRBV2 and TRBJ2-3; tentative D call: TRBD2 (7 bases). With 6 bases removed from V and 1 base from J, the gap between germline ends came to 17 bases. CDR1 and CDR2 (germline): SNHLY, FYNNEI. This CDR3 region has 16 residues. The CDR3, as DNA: TGTGCCAGCAGCCCCGGGGGGCGGGGACGCACAGATACGCAGTATTTT. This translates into CASSPGGRGRTDTQYF.

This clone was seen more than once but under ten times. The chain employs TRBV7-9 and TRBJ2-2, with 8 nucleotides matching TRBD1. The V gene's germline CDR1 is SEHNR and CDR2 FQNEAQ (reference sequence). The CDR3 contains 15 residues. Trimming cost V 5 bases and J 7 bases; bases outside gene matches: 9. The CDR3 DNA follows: TGTGCCAGCAGCCGACAGGGGCTGGCGCGCGGGGAGCTGTTTTTT. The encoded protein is CASSRQGLARGELFF.

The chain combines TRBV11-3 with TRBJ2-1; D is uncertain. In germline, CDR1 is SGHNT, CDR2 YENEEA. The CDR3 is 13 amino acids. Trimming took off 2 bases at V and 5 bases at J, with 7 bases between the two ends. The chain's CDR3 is CASSLRSDNEQFF. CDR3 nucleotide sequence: TGTGCCAGCAGCTTACGATCCGACAATGAGCAGTTCTTC. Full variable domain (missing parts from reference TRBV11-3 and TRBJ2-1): EAGVVQSPRYKIIEKKQPVAFWCNPISGHNTLYWYLQNLGQGPELLIRYENEEAVDDSQLPKDRFSAERLKGVDSTLKIQPAELGDSAVYLCASSLRSDNEQFFGPGTRLTVL.

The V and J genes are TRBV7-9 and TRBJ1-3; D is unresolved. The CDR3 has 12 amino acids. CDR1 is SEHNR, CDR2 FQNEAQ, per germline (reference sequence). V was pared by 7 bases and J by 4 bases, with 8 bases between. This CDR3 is CASKIQGNTIYF. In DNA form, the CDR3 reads TGTGCCAGCAAAATACAGGGAAACACCATATATTTT.

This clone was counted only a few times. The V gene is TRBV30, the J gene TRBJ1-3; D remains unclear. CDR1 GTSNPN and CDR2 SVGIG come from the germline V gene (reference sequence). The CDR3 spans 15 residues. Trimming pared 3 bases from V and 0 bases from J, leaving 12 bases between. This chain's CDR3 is CAWRGSRSSGNTIYF. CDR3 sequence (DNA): TGTGCCTGGAGGGGAAGCAGGAGCTCTGGAAACACCATATATTTT.